These 27 T cell receptor beta chains share one sample of origin, sequenced in a study of cytomegalovirus exposure and HLA in healthy donors. PCR primers comprised 60 Vbeta and 13 Jbeta primers. Here immunoSEQ multiplex PCR was the method, and the copy in TCRdb shows in-frame clones only, minus some. The data contain around 140,000 clones, around 65% of them seen just once; the ten biggest clones take up over 1.5%. The source material was PBMCs. All receptors come from a male donor in good health and CMV-seronegative.

The rearrangement joins TRBV19 to TRBJ1-6; D perhaps matches TRBD1 (5 bases). The germline gives CDR1 LNHDA, CDR2 SQIVND (reference sequence). The V end was cut by 6 bases, the J end by 9 bases, with 15 bases between. The CDR3 covers 14 residues. CDR3: CASRPGVVVSPLHF. CDR3 in DNA: TGTGCCAGTAGGCCGGGGGTCGTGGTTTCACCCCTCCACTTT. Looking up the rest from reference TRBV19 and TRBJ1-6 gives the full variable domain: DGGITQSPKYLFRKEGQNVTLSCEQNLNHDAMYWYRQDPGQGLRLIYYSQIVNDFQKGDIAEGYSVSREKKESFPLTVTSAQKNPTAFYLCASRPGVVVSPLHFGNGTRLTVT.

A few counts support this clone. The rearrangement links TRBV7-8 to TRBJ1-1, with 7 bases aligning to TRBD1. After removal of 4 bases from V and 6 bases from J, the junction contained 8 bases not matched to a gene. Germline CDR1 is SGHVS and CDR2 is FQNEAQ. The CDR3 has 14 residues. CDR3 in DNA: TGTGCCAGCAGCTCTCCACAGGGGATCCCTGAAGCTTTCTTT. Translating gives CASSSPQGIPEAFF.

V is TRBV7-6 and J is TRBJ2-1; 9 positions match TRBD2. The CDR3 is 14 residues long. V gave up 5 bases and J gave up 7 bases; unmatched junction bases: 6. Germline CDR1 and CDR2: SGHVS and FNYEAQ. The CDR3 loop is CASSVGLAENEQFF. For the CDR3, the DNA is TGTGCCAGCAGCGTGGGACTAGCAGAGAATGAGCAGTTCTTC.

V gene TRBV25-1 combines with J gene TRBJ2-1; no clear D gene. The CDR3 sequence is 11 residues long. Germline V gene lookup returns CDR1 MGHDK and CDR2 SYGVNS. The V end was cut by 3 bases, the J end by 10 bases, with 7 bases between. In DNA, the CDR3 is TGTGCCAGCAGTGATCAGTGGGAGCAGTTCTTC. Protein sequence: CASSDQWEQFF.

The genes are TRBV7-2 and TRBJ2-3, with TRBD1 matching over 7 bases. Germline lookup yields CDR1 SGHTA and CDR2 FQGNSA. After removal of 5 bases from V and 0 bases from J, the junction contained 5 bases not matched to a gene. The length of the CDR3 is 15 residues. The CDR3 reads CASSPGQSSTDTQYF. The CDR3 DNA sequence: TGTGCCAGCAGCCCGGGACAGTCTAGCACAGATACGCAGTATTTT.

The chain couples TRBV5-1 to TRBJ1-2; 8 nucleotides align to TRBD1. The CDR3 runs to 16 residues. The V gene's germline CDR1 is SGHRS and CDR2 YFSETQ. The junction had 13 bases not matched to a gene; V was cut back by 4 bases and J by 5 bases. In DNA form, the CDR3 reads TGCGCCAGCAGCCGGGGACAGGCCGCGTCGGGGTATGGCTACACCTTC. This sequence encodes CASSRGQAASGYGYTF. Based on the CDR3 plus reference TRBV5-1 and TRBJ1-2, the full variable domain is KAGVTQTPRYLIKTRGQQVTLSCSPISGHRSVSWYQQTPGQGLQFLFEYFSETQRNKGNFPGRFSGRQFSNSRSEMNVSTLELGDSALYLCASSRGQAASGYGYTFGSGTRLTVV.

Note on this clone: Compared with germline, one end of the junction differs, possibly owing to a read error. The chain has TRBV19 and TRBJ1-1; D is possibly TRBD1 (5 bases). Germline CDR1 reads LNHDA; CDR2 reads SQIVND (reference sequence). There are 12 residues in the CDR3. CDR3 coding DNA: TGTGCCAGTATCGACGGGGGGACTGAAGCTCTCTTT. It codes for CASIDGGTEALF.

The chain recombines TRBV7-2 with TRBJ1-1; 7 nucleotides match TRBD1. V lost 5 bases and J lost 4; bases outside the gene matches: 4. Germline V gene lookup returns CDR1 SGHTA and CDR2 FQGNSA. CDR3 size: 13 residues. CDR3 in amino acids: CASSNPGGTEAFF. The DNA for the CDR3 is TGTGCCAGCAGCAACCCAGGGGGCACTGAAGCTTTCTTT.

This clone was counted between two and nine times. The V and J genes are TRBV19 and TRBJ2-1; 11 bases fit TRBD2. The germline V gene has CDR1 LNHDA and CDR2 SQIVND (reference sequence). V lost 5 bases and J lost 9; bases outside the gene matches: 6. The CDR3 loop spans 14 amino acids. CDR3 sequence reads: CASSVTSGVTEQFF. The CDR3 coding sequence is TGTGCCAGTAGTGTGACTAGCGGGGTCACTGAGCAGTTCTTC.

The rearrangement links TRBV30 to TRBJ2-5; D gene uncertain. The CDR3 loop spans 14 amino acids. Trimming pared 0 bases from V and 4 bases from J, leaving 12 bases between. Per the germline V gene, CDR1 is GTSNPN and CDR2 is SVGIG (reference sequence). CDR3 DNA sequence: TGTGCCTGGAGTGTGGGTCAGCCAGGAGAGACCCAGTACTTC. Amino acids: CAWSVGQPGETQYF.

The V gene is TRBV6-1, the J gene TRBJ2-5; no firm D call. This CDR3 has 15 residues. Germline CDR1 is MNHNS and CDR2 is SASEGT. V lost 3 bases and J lost 2, with 13 bases in between. Here the CDR3 reads CASSEFSAGQETQYF. CDR3 coding DNA: TGTGCCAGCAGTGAGTTCTCTGCCGGTCAAGAGACCCAGTACTTC.

The chain combines TRBV5-6 with TRBJ1-6; D might be TRBD1 (6 bases). The CDR3 has 15 residues. The germline V gene encodes CDR1 SGHDT and CDR2 YYEEEE. Trimming removed 1 base from V and 10 bases from J, with 15 bases in between. DNA of the CDR3: TGTGCCAGCAGCTTGTGGGGGCGGAGCGCGTCACCCCTCCACTTT. Translating it yields CASSLWGRSASPLHF.

This clone occurred a few times. V and J are TRBV7-2 and TRBJ1-1; a possible D gene is TRBD1 (5 bases). The CDR3 contains 16 residues. V lost 1 base and J 1 base, leaving 13 bases between the germline ends. Germline CDR1 and CDR2: SGHTA and FQGNSA. In nucleotides, the CDR3 is TGTGCCAGCAGCTTAGGGGCAGGGTTGGGGAACACTGAAGCTTTCTTT. This codes for CASSLGAGLGNTEAFF.

This clone was found a few times. Here the CDR3 DNA reads TGTGCCAGCAGCACCGGACAGGTGAACACCGGGGAGCTGTTTTTT. This encodes CASSTGQVNTGELFF. The chain uses TRBV9 and TRBJ2-2, with 7 bases lining up with TRBD1. This CDR3 region has 15 residues. The V segment lost 4 bases and the J segment 1 base; nucleotides outside the gene matches: 4. Germline V gene data show CDR1 as SGDLS and CDR2 as YYNGEE.

This clone was seen more than once but under ten times. This chain uses TRBV7-2 with TRBJ2-7; 7 bases are shared with TRBD1. The CDR3 has 16 amino acids. The V and J ends lost 1 base and 6 bases, in that order; junction bases with no gene match: 12. CDR1 SGHTA and CDR2 FQGNSA come from the germline V gene. The CDR3 loop reads CASSLVGRQPGGEQYF. In DNA, the CDR3 is TGTGCCAGCAGCTTAGTAGGGAGACAACCAGGGGGCGAGCAGTACTTC.

This chain links TRBV30 with TRBJ2-3; D is possibly TRBD1 (5 bases). Trimming cost V 8 bases and J 1 base, with 19 bases left between them. The CDR3 extends over 15 amino acids. Germline CDR1 reads GTSNPN; CDR2 reads SVGIG (reference sequence). The CDR3 DNA sequence: TGTGCCGGGGCCCCGGCAGGGATCGGCACAGATACGCAGTATTTT. Translation: CAGAPAGIGTDTQYF.

This sequence joins TRBV18 and TRBJ2-2, with 10 positions matching TRBD1. The CDR3 has 16 residues. Germline V gene data show CDR1 as KGHSH and CDR2 as LQKENI. The V and J ends lost 6 bases and 2 bases, in that order; junction bases with no gene match: 6. DNA of the CDR3: TGTGCCAGCTCGGCCGGGACAGGGGAAAACACCGGGGAGCTGTTTTTT. Its translation is CASSAGTGENTGELFF.

This chain uses TRBV5-1 with TRBJ1-2, with 11 nucleotides matching TRBD1. The CDR3 covers 15 residues. V dropped 4 bases and J dropped 3; count of bases not matched to a gene: 5. The germline V gene encodes CDR1 SGHRS and CDR2 YFSETQ. The CDR3 DNA sequence: TGCGCCAGCAGCCTGGGACAGGGGGTAGACTATGGCTACACCTTC. Translating gives CASSLGQGVDYGYTF.

The CDR3 bases are TGTGCCAGCAGCGGTTACTCCTACGAGCAGTACTTC. Translating it yields CASSGYSYEQYF. The genes are TRBV7-9 and TRBJ2-5; D uncertain. The J call is uncertain, as TRBJ2-7 better fits the DNA end. Per germline, CDR1 SEHNR and CDR2 FQNEAQ (reference sequence). The CDR3 has 12 amino acids.

The chain carries TRBV5-1 and TRBJ1-6, with a weak D call TRBD1 (6 bases). There are 15 residues in the CDR3. V was pared by 1 base and J by 5 bases, with 10 bases between. Germline CDR1 SGHRS, CDR2 YFSETQ. For the CDR3, the DNA is TGCGCCAGCAGCTTGCTGGGGGCCGATAATTCACCCCTCCACTTT. Translating it yields CASSLLGADNSPLHF. The full variable domain, its missing parts supplied by reference TRBV5-1 and TRBJ1-6, is KAGVTQTPRYLIKTRGQQVTLSCSPISGHRSVSWYQQTPGQGLQFLFEYFSETQRNKGNFPGRFSGRQFSNSRSEMNVSTLELGDSALYLCASSLLGADNSPLHFGNGTRLTVT.

This clone was seen a single time. The gene calls are TRBV19 and TRBJ1-6; a weak D match, TRBD1 (5 bases). CDR1 is LNHDA and CDR2 is SQIVND in the germline V gene (reference sequence). This CDR3 contains 13 residues. Deletions cut 3 bases from V and 13 bases from J, with 13 bases between. The chain's CDR3 is CASSITGRAPLHF. For the CDR3, the DNA is TGTGCCAGTAGTATCACAGGAAGGGCGCCCCTCCACTTT.

This clone was observed once. This CDR3 is CASSEGQGADTQYF. In DNA, the CDR3 is TGTGCCAGCAGTGAAGGACAGGGGGCAGATACGCAGTATTTT. The chain links TRBV6-1 to TRBJ2-3; 9 nucleotides agree with TRBD1. From germline, CDR1 is MNHNS and CDR2 SASEGT. The V gene end was trimmed by 1 base and the J gene end by 4 bases; junction bases not matched to a gene: 0. CDR3 size: 14 residues.

The chain carries TRBV5-1 and TRBJ1-2; perhaps TRBD1 as D (5 bases). CDR3 length: 13 amino acids. The V gene lost 2 bases and the J gene lost 2 bases, with 7 bases spanning the gap. In germline, CDR1 is SGHRS, CDR2 YFSETQ. Here the CDR3 reads CASSFRQNYGYTF. The CDR3, as DNA: TGCGCCAGCAGCTTTCGACAGAACTATGGCTACACCTTC.

J is TRBJ1-3 and V is TRBV28, with 9 positions matching TRBD1. The CDR3 totals 14 residues. Germline values: CDR1 MDHEN, CDR2 SYDVKM. The ends lost 5 bases at V and 5 bases at J; junction bases unmatched: 4. The CDR3 here is CASSTQGARNTIYF. The CDR3 DNA is TGTGCCAGCAGTACACAGGGGGCGAGAAACACCATATATTTT.

The V call is TRBV7-2, the J call TRBJ2-1; possible D gene TRBD2, 5 bases. This CDR3 spans 13 amino acids. Germline V gene lookup returns CDR1 SGHTA and CDR2 FQGNSA. Trimming took 7 bases from V and 10 from J, leaving 17 bases between them. CDR3 loop: CASTAYLAQEQFF. DNA for the CDR3: TGTGCCAGCACCGCTTACCTAGCCCAGGAGCAGTTCTTC.

This clone was counted only a few times. V and J are TRBV7-8 and TRBJ2-7, with D maybe TRBD1 (5 bases). Germline CDR1 is SGHVS and CDR2 is FQNEAQ. The CDR3 runs to 15 residues. The ends were cut back, 4 bases at V and 2 bases at J, with 15 bases in the middle. The CDR3 sequence: CASSYRAGNTYEQYF. The CDR3 region has the DNA TGTGCCAGCAGCTATAGAGCAGGGAATACCTACGAGCAGTACTTC.

The CDR3 protein is CASSQVGGAGETQYF. CDR3 coding DNA: TGCGCCAGCAGCCAAGTCGGCGGGGCGGGGGAGACCCAGTACTTC. The J gene is TRBJ2-5, the V gene TRBV4-1; possible D gene TRBD2, 6 bases. CDR3 length: 15 residues. CDR1 is MGHRA and CDR2 is YSYEKL in the germline V gene. Trimming cost V 1 base and J 5 bases, with 14 bases left between them.